One sample yielded the 9 T cell receptor beta chains listed below, sequenced in a study of T cell repertoires in cytomegalovirus infection. TCRdb reprocessed the reads with MiXCR, giving one entry per CDR3 protein. This table has about 530,000 distinct CDR3 sequences, about 25% appearing once. Sequences were obtained from PBMCs. These receptors originate from a human donor in good health (CMV status not recorded). Some clones in this sample may be carry-over from other donors' samples.

This clonotype was detected many times. The CDR3 DNA follows: TGTGCCAGCAGCATGACGGTGGGGACAGGTATAAACAATGAGCAGTTCTTC. This sequence encodes CASSMTVGTGINNEQFF. The chain links TRBV7-2 to TRBJ2-1; 8 bases match TRBD1. Trimming removed 5 bases from V and 5 bases from J; junction bases left unmatched: 14. CDR3 size: 17 residues. Germline-derived CDR1 and CDR2 are SGHTA and FQGNSA.

The gene calls are TRBV10-3 and TRBJ2-3; 12 nucleotides line up with TRBD2. From germline, CDR1 is ENHRY and CDR2 SYGVKD. V lost 6 bases, J lost 3 bases, and 4 bases stayed unmatched. This CDR3 region has 15 residues. The CDR3 sequence: CAISFGLAGTDTQYF. CDR3 sequence (DNA): TGTGCCATCAGCTTTGGACTAGCGGGAACAGATACGCAGTATTTT.

This chain uses TRBV15 with TRBJ2-3, with TRBD1 matching over 8 bases. J gave up 5 bases and V 4 bases, and 5 bases lay outside the gene matches. Germline CDR1 reads LNHNV; CDR2 reads YYDKDF (reference sequence). This CDR3 region has 14 residues. This CDR3 reads CATSKGQGRDTQYF. The CDR3 coding sequence is TGTGCCACCAGCAAAGGACAGGGCAGAGATACGCAGTATTTT.

This clonotype was seen ten or more times. This chain uses TRBV12-3 or TRBV12-4 with TRBJ2-1, with 7 bases matching TRBD1. Trimming cost V 6 bases and J 2 bases; bases outside gene matches: 10. The CDR3 runs to 16 residues. The CDR3 region has the DNA TGTGCCAGCAGCCCCGGACAGGACCCTACCTACAATGAGCAGTTCTTC. Protein product: CASSPGQDPTYNEQFF.

V gene TRBV14 combines with J gene TRBJ2-7; TRBD1 matches 9 bases. Germline CDR1 and CDR2: SGHDN and FVKESK. This CDR3 has 14 residues. The junction had 4 bases not matched to a gene; V was cut back by 7 bases and J by 0 bases. CDR3 sequence (DNA): TGTGCCAGCACAAGGACAGGGGTCTCCTACGAGCAGTACTTC. Amino acids: CASTRTGVSYEQYF.

Only a few counts were recorded for this clonotype. The chain is built from TRBV12-3 or TRBV12-4 and TRBJ2-5; tentatively, D is TRBD2 (5 bases). The CDR3 covers 15 residues. V lost 3 bases, J lost 5 bases, and 16 bases lay in between. The CDR3 reads CASSFRRVSRETQYF. The CDR3 DNA is TGTGCCAGCAGTTTCAGGCGGGTCTCCCGGGAGACCCAGTACTTC.

This clonotype was observed a handful of times. The chain couples TRBV7-2 to TRBJ2-2; 7 bases are shared with TRBD2. CDR1 SGHTA and CDR2 FQGNSA come from the germline V gene. Trimming at V came to 7 bases and at J to 7 bases, leaving 18 bases not matched to a gene. The length of the CDR3 is 17 residues. In nucleotides, the CDR3 is TGTGCCAGCACCCTAACCTGGGGGGGAGGGCCGAACGGGGAGCTGTTTTTT. It codes for CASTLTWGGGPNGELFF. Using reference TRBV7-2 and TRBJ2-2 for the parts outside the CDR3, the full variable domain is GAGVSQSPSNKVTEKGKDVELRCDPISGHTALYWYRQSLGQGLEFLIYFQGNSAPDKSGLPSDRFSAERTGGSVSTLTIQRTQQEDSAVYLCASTLTWGGGPNGELFFGEGSRLTVL.

This clonotype was counted between two and nine times. The chain carries TRBV6-5 and TRBJ2-7; D possibly uses TRBD1 or TRBD2 (5 bases each). V lost 2 bases, J lost 7 bases, and 18 bases lay in between. The germline V gene encodes CDR1 MNHEY and CDR2 SVGAGI. The CDR3 consists of 15 residues. The CDR3 spells CASSYVGPPMWEQYF. The CDR3 bases are TGTGCCAGCAGTTACGTGGGACCCCCGATGTGGGAGCAGTACTTC.

The V and J genes are TRBV7-2 and TRBJ2-1, with D possibly called TRBD1 or TRBD2 (6 bases each). There are 16 residues in the CDR3. Looked up from germline, CDR1 is SGHTA and CDR2 is FQGNSA. Trimming took 5 bases from V and 1 from J, leaving 15 bases between them. The CDR3 region has the DNA TGTGCCAGCAGCCTGACCCGGGGGCCTTCCTACAATGAGCAGTTCTTC. Translating it yields CASSLTRGPSYNEQFF.